Listed here are 30 T cell receptor beta chains from one sample, sequenced in a study of CD8+ T cells in alopecia areata. Reverse transcribed after extraction, RNA yielded cDNA as the sequencing template. Measured with immunoSEQ multiplex PCR; TCRdb has only the in-frame clones, and not every one. The repertoire includes roughly 60,000 clones, around 46% of them detected once, and roughly 20% sits in the top ten. Treatment given: oral pan-JAK inhibitor, 5-10 mg twice daily. Material: CD8+ T cells sorted from blood, obtained around week 37, from a patient treated with tofacitinib. The receptors were sampled from a human donor with alopecia areata.

This clone has a handful of counts. J is TRBJ1-5 and V is TRBV4-3, with D possibly TRBD1 on 5 matching bases. The germline gives CDR1 LGHNA, CDR2 YSLEER. V was shortened by 4 bases and J by 6 bases, with 25 bases between the two germline ends. This CDR3 spans 18 amino acids. CDR3 sequence: CASSPTRVRPPGTQPQHF. The CDR3, as DNA: TGCGCCAGCAGCCCAACAAGGGTCCGACCGCCCGGGACTCAGCCCCAGCATTTT.

The chain links TRBV19 to TRBJ2-7, with 7 bases lining up with TRBD1. This CDR3 contains 15 residues. The trim removed 5 bases at V and 4 bases at J, leaving 11 bases unmatched. The germline gives CDR1 LNHDA, CDR2 SQIVND (reference sequence). The CDR3 coding sequence is TGTGCCAGTAGTGCAGCCGGGACAGCAGAGTACGAGCAGTACTTC. Its translation: CASSAAGTAEYEQYF.

This clone was picked up a small number of times. The rearrangement joins TRBV19 to TRBJ2-2, with D hard to call. V shed 5 bases and J shed 8 bases, with 6 bases lying between them. Per germline, CDR1 LNHDA and CDR2 SQIVND (reference sequence). CDR3 size: 11 residues. The CDR3 spells CASSATGELFF. DNA for the CDR3: TGTGCCAGTAGTGCAACAGGGGAGCTGTTTTTT.

The gene calls are TRBV2 and TRBJ1-1, with D uncertain. Trimming removed 4 bases from V and 1 base from J, with 10 bases in between. Germline V CDR1 and CDR2: SNHLY, FYNNEI. There are 14 residues in the CDR3. CDR3 coding DNA: TGTGCCAGCAGTGCTTGGGAGGGGAACACTGAAGCTTTCTTT. It is translated as CASSAWEGNTEAFF.

J is TRBJ2-5 and V is TRBV7-9; D is possibly TRBD2 (5 bases). The germline V gene encodes CDR1 SEHNR and CDR2 FQNEAQ (reference sequence). The CDR3 is made up of 12 amino acids. V was cut by 4 bases and J by 5 bases, with 8 bases left in between. The CDR3 DNA reads as TGTGCCAGCAGCTCGCGAGGGGAGACCCAGTACTTC. Protein product: CASSSRGETQYF.

The sample holds a few counts of this clone. DNA of the CDR3: TGCAGCGTTGTTAAGGATAGCTCCTACGAGCAGTACTTC. Its translation: CSVVKDSSYEQYF. The V call is TRBV29-1, the J call TRBJ2-7; D gene ambiguous. Germline V CDR1 and CDR2: SQVTM, ANQGSEA. Trimming took 4 bases from V and 0 from J, leaving 10 bases between them. This CDR3 has 13 residues.

The chain recombines TRBV29-1 with TRBJ2-3; 9 nucleotides line up with TRBD2. Trimming cost V 5 bases and J 4 bases; bases outside gene matches: 13. Germline assignment: CDR1 SQVTM and CDR2 ANQGSEA. CDR3 length equals 16 residues. CDR3 nucleotides: TGCAGCGTTACCTTGTCGCGGGAGGGCTCCCCAGATACGCAGTATTTT. This gives the protein CSVTLSREGSPDTQYF.

This chain joins TRBV7-9 and TRBJ2-1; maybe TRBD2 (6 bases). Trimming took off 5 bases at V and 6 bases at J, with 11 bases between the two ends. Germline CDR1 reads SEHNR; CDR2 reads FQNEAQ (reference sequence). The CDR3 loop spans 13 amino acids. Written as DNA, the CDR3 is TGTGCCAGCAGCCCAATGGGGGGCAATGAGCAGTTCTTC. Protein sequence: CASSPMGGNEQFF.

This clone was seen more than once but under ten times. The V and J genes are TRBV19 and TRBJ1-1; a weak D match, TRBD1 (6 bases). Germline V gene lookup returns CDR1 LNHDA and CDR2 SQIVND (reference sequence). The CDR3 runs 12 residues. Trimming took 10 bases from V and 4 from J, leaving 13 bases between them. The CDR3, as DNA: TGTGCCACTTTAGCGGGGGCCACTGAAGCTTTCTTT. This codes for CATLAGATEAFF.

This clone appeared a few times. This chain connects TRBV4-1 to TRBJ2-7, with 11 bases lining up with TRBD2. Trimming cost V 2 bases and J 3 bases; bases outside gene matches: 6. Germline assignment: CDR1 MGHRA and CDR2 YSYEKL. The CDR3 is made up of 16 amino acids. The CDR3 loop reads CASSQFPTSGSYEQYF. Written as DNA, the CDR3 is TGCGCCAGCAGCCAATTCCCTACTAGCGGGAGCTACGAGCAGTACTTC.

In its sample, this clone was seen a few times. The genes are TRBV4-2 and TRBJ2-7; D may correspond to TRBD1 or TRBD2 (5 bases each). CDR3 length: 15 amino acids. Trimming stripped 0 bases from V and 2 bases from J, with 11 bases between. CDR1 LGHNA and CDR2 YNFKEQ come from the germline V gene. CDR3 sequence (DNA): TGTGCCAGCAGCCAAGAGAGGGGAACCACCTACGAGCAGTACTTC. Amino acid sequence: CASSQERGTTYEQYF.

The rearrangement joins TRBV5-1 to TRBJ2-3; 13 bases match TRBD2. CDR1 SGHRS and CDR2 YFSETQ come from the germline V gene. V was clipped by 4 bases and J by 2 bases; unmatched bases: 10. The CDR3 loop spans 18 amino acids. The CDR3 nucleotides read TGCGCCAGCAGCACCCGGACTAGCGGGAGAGGGGACACAGATACGCAGTATTTT. Its protein product is CASSTRTSGRGDTDTQYF.

This clone appeared a few times. This chain joins TRBV28 and TRBJ2-5, with 11 bases fitting TRBD2. V was clipped by 3 bases and J by 4 bases; unmatched bases: 10. The CDR3 consists of 17 residues. Germline CDR1 reads MDHEN; CDR2 reads SYDVKM. In DNA, the CDR3 is TGTGCCAGCAGTTTGACTAGCGGGACAGGTTTAGGAGAGACCCAGTACTTC. This codes for CASSLTSGTGLGETQYF.

The chain couples TRBV5-4 to TRBJ2-7, with 7 bases identical to TRBD1. V was clipped by 1 base and J by 5 bases; unmatched bases: 3. The CDR3 is made up of 13 amino acids. Germline V gives CDR1 SGHNT, CDR2 YYREEE (reference sequence). As DNA, the CDR3 is TGTGCCAGCAGCTTGCCCACAGGGGACGAGCAGTACTTC. Amino acids: CASSLPTGDEQYF. Looking up the rest from reference TRBV5-4 and TRBJ2-7 gives the full variable domain: ETGVTQSPTHLIKTRGQQVTLRCSSQSGHNTVSWYQQALGQGPQFIFQYYREEENGRGNFPPRFSGLQFPNYSSELNVNALELDDSALYLCASSLPTGDEQYFGPGTRLTVT.

In this sample, this clone turned up a few times. V is TRBV25-1 and J is TRBJ1-1; D might be TRBD1 (5 bases). Trimming shortened V by 5 bases and J by 6 bases, and 7 bases separated the two germline ends. Germline loops: CDR1 MGHDK, CDR2 SYGVNS. CDR3 length: 11 amino acids. The CDR3 region is CASSRGSEAFF. CDR3 DNA sequence: TGTGCCAGCAGTCGGGGGTCTGAAGCTTTCTTT.

The rearrangement uses TRBV9 and TRBJ2-7; 9 positions match TRBD2. The CDR3 contains 14 residues. Per the germline V gene, CDR1 is SGDLS and CDR2 is YYNGEE. The J segment lost 5 bases and the V segment lost 5 bases, leaving 8 bases of the junction unmatched. CDR3 DNA sequence: TGTGCCAGCAGTGTTACCGGGACTAGCCACGAGCAGTACTTC. Amino acid sequence: CASSVTGTSHEQYF.

This clone was seen a few times. J is TRBJ2-7 and V is TRBV14; no definite D call. This CDR3 has 12 amino acids. CDR1 and CDR2 from the germline V gene are SGHDN and FVKESK. V dropped 1 base and J dropped 8 bases, with 9 bases sitting between them. Written as DNA, the CDR3 is TGTGCCAGCAGCCAAGGATACTTTCAGCAGTACTTC. It is translated as CASSQGYFQQYF.

J is TRBJ2-3 and V is TRBV7-2; the D is unclear. The V end lost 3 bases, the J end lost 7 bases, and 14 bases lay between the germline ends. CDR3 length: 14 residues. Looked up from germline, CDR1 is SGHTA and CDR2 is FQGNSA. The CDR3 here is CASSFGVGGNTQYF. In nucleotides, the CDR3 is TGTGCCAGCAGCTTTGGGGTTGGTGGGAATACGCAGTATTTT. Supplemented by reference TRBV7-2 and TRBJ2-3, the full variable domain reads GAGVSQSPSNKVTEKGKDVELRCDPISGHTALYWYRQSLGQGLEFLIYFQGNSAPDKSGLPSDRFSAERTGGSVSTLTIQRTQQEDSAVYLCASSFGVGGNTQYFGPGTRLTVL.

In this sample, this clone turned up a few times. The rearrangement uses TRBV9 and TRBJ1-5; 7 nucleotides match TRBD1. Germline values: CDR1 SGDLS, CDR2 YYNGEE. Trimming cost V 4 bases and J 3 bases; bases outside gene matches: 4. The CDR3 is made up of 14 amino acids. This chain's CDR3 is CASSSGTVNQPQHF. CDR3 sequence (DNA): TGTGCCAGCAGCTCGGGGACAGTCAATCAGCCCCAGCATTTT. The variable domain in full, with the rest retrieved from reference TRBV9 and TRBJ1-5, is DSGVTQTPKHLITATGQRVTLRCSPRSGDLSVYWYQQSLDQGLQFLIQYYNGEERAKGNILERFSAQQFPDLHSELNLSSLELGDSALYFCASSSGTVNQPQHFGDGTRLSIL.

This chain links TRBV5-6 with TRBJ2-2, with TRBD2 identical over 10 bases. The CDR3 totals 16 residues. Trimming cost V 3 bases and J 7 bases; bases outside gene matches: 9. CDR1 is SGHDT, CDR2 YYEEEE, per germline. Here the CDR3 reads CASSSSAGGPIGELFF. The CDR3 region has the DNA TGTGCCAGCAGCTCGTCAGCGGGAGGGCCGATCGGGGAGCTGTTTTTT.

This rearrangement joins TRBV4-1 to TRBJ2-1; 7 bases map to TRBD2. Germline lookup yields CDR1 MGHRA and CDR2 YSYEKL. The CDR3 covers 13 residues. The V and J ends lost 6 bases and 7 bases, in that order; junction bases with no gene match: 6. The CDR3 sequence: CASRAGARNEQFF. The CDR3 DNA reads TGCGCCAGCAGGGCGGGAGCGAGGAATGAGCAGTTCTTC.

This clone was seen only a few times. This chain connects TRBV7-9 to TRBJ1-2; unclear D gene. Germline loops: CDR1 SEHNR, CDR2 FQNEAQ (reference sequence). V was trimmed by 1 base and J by 3 bases, leaving 6 bases between them. The CDR3 runs to 13 residues. The CDR3 DNA follows: TGTGCCAGCAGCTTAGACCGAGACTATGGCTACACCTTC. This sequence encodes CASSLDRDYGYTF.

The chain couples TRBV29-1 to TRBJ2-7; TRBD1 matches 11 bases. Unmatched junction bases numbered 5, after V lost 6 bases and J lost 7 bases. The CDR3 is 12 residues long. The germline gives CDR1 SQVTM, CDR2 ANQGSEA. This CDR3 is CSVRTGGGEQYF. In DNA form, the CDR3 reads TGCAGCGTCAGGACAGGGGGCGGGGAGCAGTACTTC.

The chain's CDR3 is CAWRLQGNNQPQHF. The CDR3 DNA sequence: TGTGCCTGGAGGTTACAGGGAAACAATCAGCCCCAGCATTTT. The rearrangement links TRBV30 to TRBJ1-5, with D maybe TRBD1 (6 bases). V lost 3 bases and J lost 3, with 12 bases in between. CDR3 length equals 14 residues. The V gene's germline CDR1 is GTSNPN and CDR2 SVGIG (reference sequence).

This clone came up a few times. The J gene is TRBJ2-1, the V gene TRBV9, with D possibly TRBD2 on 7 matching bases. V gave up 3 bases and J gave up 8 bases, with 15 bases separating them. The CDR3 totals 14 residues. Germline loops: CDR1 SGDLS, CDR2 YYNGEE. CDR3 sequence (DNA): TGTGCCAGCAGCGGGGGGGCTAGCGGCCATGAGCAGTTCTTC. Protein: CASSGGASGHEQFF.

This clone turned up a few times. The CDR3 loop reads CASSLFTGYEQYF. As DNA, the CDR3 is TGTGCCAGCAGTTTATTTACTGGCTACGAGCAGTACTTC. The chain carries TRBV27 and TRBJ2-7; D is unclear. The CDR3 length is 13 residues. V lost 1 base and J 3 bases, leaving 7 bases between the germline ends. CDR1 and CDR2 from the germline V gene are MNHEY and SMNVEV (reference sequence).

The table lists this clone with a few counts. V usage is TRBV2 and J usage is TRBJ2-1, with D possibly matching TRBD2 (6 bases). The germline gives CDR1 SNHLY, CDR2 FYNNEI. This CDR3 is 16 amino acids long. Trimming cost V 6 bases and J 8 bases, with 23 bases left between them. CDR3 bases: TGTGCCAGCAGCCTCCCGGGGGAAGGTTATAAGGATGAGCAGTTCTTC. The encoded protein is CASSLPGEGYKDEQFF.

This chain joins TRBV6-4 and TRBJ2-5; the D gene is possibly TRBD1 (7 bases). The germline gives CDR1 MRHNA, CDR2 SNTAGT. V lost 2 bases, J lost 0 bases, and 10 bases lay in between. The CDR3 sequence is 15 residues long. The CDR3 here is CASSDGGGDQETQYF. CDR3 sequence (DNA): TGTGCCAGCAGTGACGGAGGGGGCGACCAAGAGACCCAGTACTTC.

The chain uses TRBV9 and TRBJ1-5; tentatively, D is TRBD1 (5 bases). V lost 3 bases and J lost 4, with 11 bases in between. CDR3 size: 14 residues. CDR1 SGDLS and CDR2 YYNGEE come from the germline V gene. CDR3 coding DNA: TGTGCCAGCAGCGCAAGCGGGGGGAATCAGCCCCAGCATTTT. Translating gives CASSASGGNQPQHF.

The chain uses TRBV5-1 and TRBJ2-2; 7 nucleotides align to TRBD1. The CDR3 is 14 residues long. Germline V gives CDR1 SGHRS, CDR2 YFSETQ. V trimming: 5 bases; J trimming: 3 bases; junction bases outside the gene matches: 4. CDR3 loop: CASRATGYTGELFF. CDR3 sequence (DNA): TGCGCCAGCAGAGCGACAGGGTACACCGGGGAGCTGTTTTTT.